Given below is one TCR beta chain in context. The data derive from a study of blood T cell repertoires in COVID-19. The overall study: T cells, B-cell-depleted T cells, or PBMCs supplied cDNA or gDNA.

The CDR3 covers 14 residues. V gave up 1 base and J gave up 3 bases, with 7 bases separating them. Germline loops: CDR1 SEHNR, CDR2 FQNEAQ (reference sequence). TCRdb's copy holds only in-frame clones and misses some; the assay was immunoSEQ multiplex PCR. This sample yields some 50,000 clones, of which 65% to 85% are seen a single time; about 19% belongs to the top ten. The TCR sequence derives from a human donor with active or convalescent COVID-19. The donor label of this sample is uncertain. This sequence joins TRBV7-9 and TRBJ2-1, with a weak D call TRBD1 (5 bases). Sequenced material: peripheral blood. The DNA of the CDR3 is TGTGCCAGCAGCTTAGGGGGCCTCTACAATGAGCAGTTCTTC. Amino acids: CASSLGGLYNEQFF.